These 19 T cell receptor beta chains came from one sample sequenced in a study of blood T cell repertoires in COVID-19. The method was immunoSEQ multiplex PCR; TCRdb's version includes in-frame clones alone and lacks a portion of them. The table includes over 200,000 clones, roughly 88% detected once. Sequenced input: PBMCs or T cells enriched from blood (not recorded which). The receptors originated from a woman between 25 and 40 years old who had been exposed to COVID-19.

The chain joins TRBV6-5 to TRBJ1-1, with TRBD1 matching over 7 bases. In germline, CDR1 is MNHEY, CDR2 SVGAGI. The CDR3 loop spans 12 amino acids. Trimming cost V 6 bases and J 3 bases; bases outside gene matches: 1. This CDR3 is CASSQGDTEAFF. The CDR3 coding sequence is TGTGCCAGCAGCCAGGGGGACACTGAAGCTTTCTTT.

V and J are TRBV5-6 and TRBJ2-2; D call uncertain. The CDR3 sequence is 13 residues long. With 3 bases removed from V and 4 bases from J, the gap between germline ends came to 7 bases. Germline V gene sequence: CDR1 SGHDT, CDR2 YYEEEE. In DNA, the CDR3 is TGTGCCAGCAGCTCCGGAGTCACCGGGGAGCTGTTTTTT. Translation: CASSSGVTGELFF.

The chain is built from TRBV7-3 and TRBJ2-1; no definite D call. Germline values: CDR1 SGHTA, CDR2 FQGTGA. Trimming removed 4 bases from V and 7 bases from J, with 5 bases in between. The CDR3 has 11 residues. The CDR3 DNA reads as TGTGCCAGCAGCTCAGGAAATGAGCAGTTCTTC. Residues: CASSSGNEQFF.

V gene TRBV19 combines with J gene TRBJ2-1; D not certain. Trimming took 0 bases from V and 10 from J, leaving 7 bases between them. This CDR3 has 12 residues. The germline V gene has CDR1 LNHDA and CDR2 SQIVND (reference sequence). The CDR3 coding sequence is TGTGCCAGTAGTATAGAACTCGGGGAGCAGTTCTTC. Protein product: CASSIELGEQFF.

The chain combines TRBV5-1 with TRBJ2-2; D gene ambiguous. The CDR3 is made up of 14 amino acids. CDR1 and CDR2 (germline): SGHRS, YFSETQ. V dropped 1 base and J dropped 6 bases, with 10 bases sitting between them. The CDR3 DNA follows: TGCGCCAGCAGCTTGAGTCGGTGGTCCGGGGAGCTGTTTTTT. This codes for CASSLSRWSGELFF.

This chain joins TRBV2 and TRBJ2-3; 10 positions agree with TRBD2. The CDR3 extends over 19 amino acids. In germline, CDR1 is SNHLY, CDR2 FYNNEI. Unmatched junction bases numbered 17, after V lost 2 bases and J lost 6 bases. In DNA form, the CDR3 reads TGTGCCAGCAGTGAAAGGGGTCTAGCGGGAGCCGGGCGCAAGGATACGCAGTATTTT. Amino acid sequence: CASSERGLAGAGRKDTQYF.

The rearrangement joins TRBV21-1 to TRBJ2-2; the D call of TRBD2 is as the table states it, not checked on the DNA. TRBV21-1 is an annotated pseudogene. CDR3 length: 16 residues. The CDR3 loop reads CASSKTPGTPTGELFF. In DNA form, the CDR3 reads TGTGCCAGCAGCAAAACTCCCGGGACTCCTACCGGGGAGCTGTTTTTT.

CDR3 DNA: TGTGCCACCAGCACCGACAGGGGGCTTTACTATGGCTACACCTTC. It is translated as CATSTDRGLYYGYTF. The chain joins TRBV15 to TRBJ1-2; 10 bases align to TRBD1. The CDR3 loop spans 15 amino acids. Germline loops: CDR1 LNHNV, CDR2 YYDKDF (reference sequence). The trim removed 4 bases at V and 3 bases at J, leaving 5 bases unmatched.

The rearrangement uses TRBV5-5 and TRBJ2-7, with 11 bases identical to TRBD2. The V and J ends lost 4 bases and 6 bases, in that order; junction bases with no gene match: 12. Germline lookup yields CDR1 SGHKS and CDR2 YYEKEE (reference sequence). This CDR3 is 16 amino acids long. The CDR3 here is CASSGGLLAGVGEQYF. The CDR3 DNA follows: TGTGCCAGCAGCGGAGGCTTACTAGCGGGAGTAGGCGAGCAGTACTTC.

The rearrangement uses TRBV19 and TRBJ2-3; 10 positions match TRBD2. With V trimmed by 6 bases and J by 2 bases, 2 bases remained unmatched. Germline V lookup: CDR1 LNHDA, CDR2 SQIVND (reference sequence). CDR3 size: 14 residues. The CDR3 DNA is TGTGCCAGTAGGAGCGGGAGGGCCACAGATACGCAGTATTTT. Translation gives CASRSGRATDTQYF.

The genes are TRBV6-4 and TRBJ1-2, with TRBD1 matching over 7 bases. Germline V CDR1 and CDR2: MRHNA, SNTAGT. With 6 bases clipped from V and 7 bases from J, the junction kept 11 bases outside the gene matches. The length of the CDR3 is 14 residues. The CDR3 nucleotides are TGTGCCAGCAGCCCAAATAGGGACAGCTCTGGCTACACCTTC. Protein product: CASSPNRDSSGYTF.

V gene TRBV15 combines with J gene TRBJ2-7, with 7 bases matching TRBD2. Germline lookup yields CDR1 LNHNV and CDR2 YYDKDF (reference sequence). V lost 0 bases and J lost 3; bases outside the gene matches: 8. The CDR3 is made up of 16 amino acids. CDR3 in amino acids: CATSRDLTSVRYEQYF. CDR3 DNA: TGTGCCACCAGCAGAGACCTTACTAGCGTGCGCTACGAGCAGTACTTC.

This clone was detected once. The V and J genes are TRBV19 and TRBJ1-2; D is possibly TRBD1 (6 bases). Germline CDR1 LNHDA, CDR2 SQIVND (reference sequence). V lost 5 bases and J 4 bases, leaving 14 bases between the germline ends. The CDR3 has 14 amino acids. The CDR3 here is CASSLSRGGYGYTF. CDR3 bases: TGTGCCAGTAGTTTATCCAGGGGCGGCTATGGCTACACCTTC.

The genes are TRBV27 and TRBJ1-2, with TRBD1 matching over 10 bases. J lost 4 bases, V lost 2 bases, and 4 bases had no gene match. Per the germline V gene, CDR1 is MNHEY and CDR2 is SMNVEV (reference sequence). This CDR3 comprises 15 residues. This CDR3 reads CASSLGTGATYGYTF. CDR3 bases: TGTGCCAGCAGTTTAGGGACAGGGGCCACCTATGGCTACACCTTC.

This clone was seen once. The chain employs TRBV30 and TRBJ1-5, with D possibly TRBD1 on 5 matching bases. Trimming shortened V by 4 bases and J by 3 bases, and 16 bases separated the two germline ends. The CDR3 is 15 amino acids. Germline CDR1 GTSNPN, CDR2 SVGIG (reference sequence). CDR3 bases: TGTGCCTGGACCCCACTTGGGGCAGTCAATCAGCCCCAGCATTTT. Its translation: CAWTPLGAVNQPQHF.

The J gene is TRBJ2-5, the V gene TRBV6-5, with D possibly being TRBD1 (7 bases). This CDR3 contains 15 residues. The V end was cut by 7 bases, the J end by 1 base, with 16 bases between. The V gene's germline CDR1 is MNHEY and CDR2 SVGAGI. The CDR3, as DNA: TGTGCCAGCATCAAACGGGGGACAGCCCAAGAGACCCAGTACTTC. Amino acids: CASIKRGTAQETQYF.

This rearrangement joins TRBV2 to TRBJ1-2, with D tentatively TRBD1 (6 bases). Germline CDR1 is SNHLY and CDR2 is FYNNEI. The CDR3 runs to 13 residues. V was cut by 2 bases and J by 8 bases, with 12 bases left in between. In nucleotides, the CDR3 is TGTGCCAGCAGTGAAAACAGGGTATTCGGCTACACCTTC. Amino acids: CASSENRVFGYTF. Combining the CDR3 with reference TRBV2 and TRBJ1-2 gives the whole variable domain EPEVTQTPSHQVTQMGQEVILRCVPISNHLYFYWYRQILGQKVEFLVSFYNNEISEKSEIFDDQFSVERPDGSNFTLKIRSTKLEDSAMYFCASSENRVFGYTFGSGTRLTVV.

V and J are TRBV15 and TRBJ1-2, with 8 bases aligning to TRBD1. CDR3 size: 15 residues. Germline values: CDR1 LNHNV, CDR2 YYDKDF (reference sequence). Trimming cost V 1 base and J 6 bases; bases outside gene matches: 7. The CDR3 bases are TGTGCCACCAGCAGAGTCCCCGGACAGGGAGATGGCTACACCTTC. This encodes CATSRVPGQGDGYTF. The full variable domain, in which reference TRBV15 and TRBJ1-2 provide the parts outside the CDR3, is DAMVIQNPRYQVTQFGKPVTLSCSQTLNHNVMYWYQQKSSQAPKLLFHYYDKDFNNEADTPDNFQSRRPNTSFCFLDIRSPGLGDTAMYLCATSRVPGQGDGYTFGSGTRLTVV.

The rearrangement joins TRBV24-1 to TRBJ2-7; D is uncertain. Germline V CDR1 and CDR2: KGHDR, SFDVKD. The CDR3 consists of 13 residues. Trimming removed 4 bases at V and 9 bases at J, with 15 bases between. As DNA, the CDR3 is TGTGCCACCAGTGACCCCACTAACCCCGGGCAGTACTTC. Translating gives CATSDPTNPGQYF.